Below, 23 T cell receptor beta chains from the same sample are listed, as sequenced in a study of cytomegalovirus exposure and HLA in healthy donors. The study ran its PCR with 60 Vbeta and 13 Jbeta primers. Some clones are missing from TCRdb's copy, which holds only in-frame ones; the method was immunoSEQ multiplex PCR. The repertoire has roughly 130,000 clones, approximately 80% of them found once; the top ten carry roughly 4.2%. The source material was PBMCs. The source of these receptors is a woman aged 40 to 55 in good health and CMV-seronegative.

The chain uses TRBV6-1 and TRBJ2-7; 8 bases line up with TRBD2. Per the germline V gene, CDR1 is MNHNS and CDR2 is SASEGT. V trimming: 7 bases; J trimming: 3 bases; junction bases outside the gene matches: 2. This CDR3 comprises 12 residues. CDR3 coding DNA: TGTGCCAGCAAGAGCGGGAGCTACGAGCAGTACTTC. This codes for CASKSGSYEQYF.

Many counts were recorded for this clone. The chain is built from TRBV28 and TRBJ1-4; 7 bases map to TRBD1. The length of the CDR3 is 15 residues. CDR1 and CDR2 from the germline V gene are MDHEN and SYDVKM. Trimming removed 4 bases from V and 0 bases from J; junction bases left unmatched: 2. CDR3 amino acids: CASSSGTATNEKLFF. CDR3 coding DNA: TGTGCCAGCAGTTCAGGGACAGCAACTAATGAAAAACTGTTTTTT.

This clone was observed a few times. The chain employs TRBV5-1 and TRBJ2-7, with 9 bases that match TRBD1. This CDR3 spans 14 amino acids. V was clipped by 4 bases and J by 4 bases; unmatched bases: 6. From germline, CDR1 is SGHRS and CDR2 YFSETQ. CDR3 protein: CASSPTGTGYEQYF. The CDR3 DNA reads TGCGCCAGCAGCCCAACCGGGACAGGGTACGAGCAGTACTTC.

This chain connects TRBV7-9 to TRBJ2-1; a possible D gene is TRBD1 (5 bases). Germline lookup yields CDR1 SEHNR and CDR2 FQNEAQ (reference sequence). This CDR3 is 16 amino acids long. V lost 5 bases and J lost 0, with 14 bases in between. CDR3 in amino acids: CASSPTMGLSYNEQFF. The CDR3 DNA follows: TGTGCCAGCAGCCCGACAATGGGGCTCTCCTACAATGAGCAGTTCTTC.

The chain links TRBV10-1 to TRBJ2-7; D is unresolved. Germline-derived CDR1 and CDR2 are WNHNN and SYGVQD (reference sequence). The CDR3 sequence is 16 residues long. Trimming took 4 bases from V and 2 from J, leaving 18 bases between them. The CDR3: CASSVKTLTDPYEQYF. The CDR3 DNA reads TGCGCCAGCAGTGTTAAGACCCTTACAGACCCCTACGAGCAGTACTTC.

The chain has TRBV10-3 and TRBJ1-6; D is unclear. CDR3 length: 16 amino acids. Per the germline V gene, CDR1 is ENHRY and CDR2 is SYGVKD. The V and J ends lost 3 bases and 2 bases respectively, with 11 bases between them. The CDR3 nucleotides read TGTGCCATCAGTGAAAAGGAGACCACCTATAATTCACCCCTCCACTTT. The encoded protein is CAISEKETTYNSPLHF.

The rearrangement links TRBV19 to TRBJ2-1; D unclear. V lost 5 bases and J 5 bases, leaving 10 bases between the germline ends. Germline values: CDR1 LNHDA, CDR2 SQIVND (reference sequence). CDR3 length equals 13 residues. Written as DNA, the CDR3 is TGTGCCAGTAGTGCCGCGGAGCACAATGAGCAGTTCTTC. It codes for CASSAAEHNEQFF.

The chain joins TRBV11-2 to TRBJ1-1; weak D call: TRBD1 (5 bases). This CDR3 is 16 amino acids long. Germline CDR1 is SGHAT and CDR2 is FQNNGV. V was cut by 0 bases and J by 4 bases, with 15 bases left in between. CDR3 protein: CASSLDARVIGTEAFF. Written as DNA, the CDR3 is TGTGCCAGCAGCTTAGATGCCAGGGTAATTGGCACTGAAGCTTTCTTT.

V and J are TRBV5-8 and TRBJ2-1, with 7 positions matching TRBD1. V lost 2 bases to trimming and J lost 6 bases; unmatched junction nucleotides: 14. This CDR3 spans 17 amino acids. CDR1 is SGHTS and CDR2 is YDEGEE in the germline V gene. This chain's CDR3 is CASSLPKGVGGFNEQFF. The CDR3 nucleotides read TGTGCCAGCAGCTTACCGAAGGGCGTAGGGGGCTTCAATGAGCAGTTCTTC.

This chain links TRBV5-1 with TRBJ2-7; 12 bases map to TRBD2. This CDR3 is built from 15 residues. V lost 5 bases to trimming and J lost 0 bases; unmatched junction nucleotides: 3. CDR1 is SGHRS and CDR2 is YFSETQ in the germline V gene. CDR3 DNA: TGCGCCAGCAGTTGGACTAGCGGGGCCTCCTACGAGCAGTACTTC. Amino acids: CASSWTSGASYEQYF. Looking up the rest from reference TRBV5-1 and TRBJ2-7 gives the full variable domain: KAGVTQTPRYLIKTRGQQVTLSCSPISGHRSVSWYQQTPGQGLQFLFEYFSETQRNKGNFPGRFSGRQFSNSRSEMNVSTLELGDSALYLCASSWTSGASYEQYFGPGTRLTVT.

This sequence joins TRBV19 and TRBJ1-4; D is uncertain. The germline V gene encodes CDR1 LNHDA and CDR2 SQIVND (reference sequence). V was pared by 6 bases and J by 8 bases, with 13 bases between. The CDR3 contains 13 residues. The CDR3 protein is CASSGLMGEKLFF. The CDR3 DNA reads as TGTGCCAGTAGCGGACTCATGGGGGAAAAACTGTTTTTT.

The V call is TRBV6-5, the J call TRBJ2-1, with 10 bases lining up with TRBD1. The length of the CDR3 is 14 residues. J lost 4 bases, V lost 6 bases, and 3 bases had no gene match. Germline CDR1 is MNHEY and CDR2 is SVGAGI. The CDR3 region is CASRRQGAYNEQFF. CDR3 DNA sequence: TGTGCCAGCAGAAGACAGGGGGCTTACAATGAGCAGTTCTTC.

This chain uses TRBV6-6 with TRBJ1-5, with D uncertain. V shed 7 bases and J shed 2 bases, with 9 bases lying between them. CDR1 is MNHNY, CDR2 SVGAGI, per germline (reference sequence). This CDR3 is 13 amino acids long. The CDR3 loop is CASKPTRNQPQHF. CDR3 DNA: TGTGCCAGCAAACCCACACGCAATCAGCCCCAGCATTTT.

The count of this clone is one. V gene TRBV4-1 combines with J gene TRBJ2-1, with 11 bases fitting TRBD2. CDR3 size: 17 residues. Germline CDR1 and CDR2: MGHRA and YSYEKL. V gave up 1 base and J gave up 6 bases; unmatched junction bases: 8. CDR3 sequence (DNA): TGCGCCAGCAGCCAAGTTTTAGCGGGGGGGCCGATCAATGAGCAGTTCTTC. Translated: CASSQVLAGGPINEQFF.

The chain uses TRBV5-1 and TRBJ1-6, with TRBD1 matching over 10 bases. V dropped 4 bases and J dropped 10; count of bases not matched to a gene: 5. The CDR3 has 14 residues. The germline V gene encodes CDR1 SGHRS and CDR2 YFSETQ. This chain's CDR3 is CASSADRGHSPLHF. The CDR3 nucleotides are TGCGCCAGCAGCGCCGACAGGGGGCACTCACCCCTCCACTTT. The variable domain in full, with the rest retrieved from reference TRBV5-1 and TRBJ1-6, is KAGVTQTPRYLIKTRGQQVTLSCSPISGHRSVSWYQQTPGQGLQFLFEYFSETQRNKGNFPGRFSGRQFSNSRSEMNVSTLELGDSALYLCASSADRGHSPLHFGNGTRLTVT.

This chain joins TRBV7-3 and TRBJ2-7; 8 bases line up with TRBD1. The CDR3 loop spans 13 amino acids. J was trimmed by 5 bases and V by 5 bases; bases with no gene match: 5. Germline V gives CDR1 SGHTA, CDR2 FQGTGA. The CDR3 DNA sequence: TGTGCCAGCAGCAAGGACAGGGACCACGAGCAGTACTTC. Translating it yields CASSKDRDHEQYF.

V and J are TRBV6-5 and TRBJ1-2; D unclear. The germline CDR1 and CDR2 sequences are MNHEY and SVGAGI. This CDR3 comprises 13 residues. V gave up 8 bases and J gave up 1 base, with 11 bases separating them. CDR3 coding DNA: TGTGCCAGCGGTAACAGTCGTAACTATGGCTACACCTTC. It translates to CASGNSRNYGYTF.

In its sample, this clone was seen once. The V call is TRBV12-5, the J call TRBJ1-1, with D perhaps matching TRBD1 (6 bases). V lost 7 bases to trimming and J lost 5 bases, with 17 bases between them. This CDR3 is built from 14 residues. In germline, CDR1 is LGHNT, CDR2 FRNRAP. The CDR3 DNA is TGTGCTAGTGATTCGGGGGGGGCAAGAACTGAAGCTTTCTTT. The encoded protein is CASDSGGARTEAFF.

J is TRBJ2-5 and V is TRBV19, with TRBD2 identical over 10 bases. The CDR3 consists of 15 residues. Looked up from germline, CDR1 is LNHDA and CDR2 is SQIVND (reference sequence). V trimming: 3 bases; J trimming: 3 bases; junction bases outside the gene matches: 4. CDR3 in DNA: TGTGCCAGTAGTATGGCTAGCGGGGGAGAAGAGACCCAGTACTTC. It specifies CASSMASGGEETQYF.

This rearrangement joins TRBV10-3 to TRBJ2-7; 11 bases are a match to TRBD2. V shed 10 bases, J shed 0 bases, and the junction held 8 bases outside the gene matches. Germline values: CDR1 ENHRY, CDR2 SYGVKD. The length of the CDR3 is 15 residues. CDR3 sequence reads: CATKALAGASYEQYF. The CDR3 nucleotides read TGTGCCACAAAGGCACTAGCGGGGGCCTCCTACGAGCAGTACTTC.

This chain's CDR3 is CARSGSATGELFF. CDR3 coding DNA: TGTGCGAGAAGCGGGAGTGCCACCGGGGAGCTGTTTTTT. The rearrangement uses TRBV7-2 and TRBJ2-2, with 8 positions matching TRBD2. Germline V CDR1 and CDR2: SGHTA, FQGNSA. This CDR3 has 13 residues.

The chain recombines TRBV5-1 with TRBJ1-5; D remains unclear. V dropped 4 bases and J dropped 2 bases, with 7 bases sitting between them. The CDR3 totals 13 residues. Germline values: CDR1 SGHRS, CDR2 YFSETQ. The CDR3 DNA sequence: TGCGCCAGCAGCGAGTTTGGCAATCAGCCCCAGCATTTT. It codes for CASSEFGNQPQHF.

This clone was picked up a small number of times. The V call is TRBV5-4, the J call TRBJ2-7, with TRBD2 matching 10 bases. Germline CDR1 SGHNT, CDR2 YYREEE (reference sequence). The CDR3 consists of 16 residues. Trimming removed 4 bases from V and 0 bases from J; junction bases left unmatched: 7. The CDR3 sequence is CASSRPGLANSYEQYF. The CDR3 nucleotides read TGTGCCAGCAGCCGACCGGGACTAGCGAACTCCTACGAGCAGTACTTC.